What follows is one TCR beta chain and its context. Its cognate antigen is unknown. This entry belongs to a study of T cell responses to AZD1222 COVID-19 vaccine. The CDR3 extends over 15 amino acids. Germline V CDR1 and CDR2: SGHRS, YFSETQ. The junction had 4 bases not matched to a gene; V was cut back by 4 bases and J by 2 bases. Regarding the study as a whole: Seropositive at baseline were only a handful of AZD1222 recipients. Targets within unmutated variant regions were reportedly found for nearly half of spike-specific TCRs.

Sequencing used immunoSEQ multiplex PCR; TCRdb keeps in-frame clones, though not all of them. Among over 150,000 clones listed, almost 90% were seen once. The input for sequencing was peripheral blood, taken 28 days after the second AZD1222 dose. This chain uses TRBV5-1 with TRBJ2-2; 8 bases are a match to TRBD1. The sequence was collected from an adult who received the AZD1222 COVID-19 vaccine. CDR3 residues: CASSPGQANTGELFF. The CDR3 bases are TGCGCCAGCAGCCCGGGACAGGCAAACACCGGGGAGCTGTTTTTT.